A single sample is the source of the 28 T cell receptor beta chains below, sequenced in a study of regulatory T cells in long-lasting Graves disease. The time point is: newly diagnosed GD, antithyroid drugs for less than 3 months. From PBMCs, RNA was extracted and then used to make the TCR library. iRepertoire HTBI primers and Arm-PCR of CDR3 regions built TCR beta libraries. Each CDR3 protein is one row after TCRdb ran MiXCR on the multiplex PCR reads. The table records about 530,000 distinct CDR3 sequences, around 16% of them present only once. The same data also contributed to another study, on T cells in Graves' hyperthyroidism and ophthalmopathy.

This sample comprised peripheral blood mononuclear cells (PBMCs), obtained at new diagnosis, from a patient treated with antithyroid drugs. These TCRs come from a woman aged 35-65 years with Graves disease.

The rearrangement joins TRBV20-1 to TRBJ1-5; D unresolved. Trimming took 5 bases from V and 4 from J, leaving 15 bases between them. CDR3 size: 14 residues. CDR1 is DFQATT and CDR2 is SNEGSKA in the germline V gene (reference sequence). The CDR3 coding sequence is TGCAGTGCTTGGGCGGCAGGAGAAAATCAGCCCCAGCATTTT. It specifies CSAWAAGENQPQHF.

This clonotype was found many times. The chain employs TRBV5-1 and TRBJ1-6; TRBD1 matches 7 bases. The V gene end was trimmed by 2 bases and the J gene end by 7 bases; junction bases not matched to a gene: 6. CDR3 length: 15 residues. From germline, CDR1 is SGHRS and CDR2 YFSETQ. CDR3 DNA sequence: TGCGCCAGCAGCTTTAATTTGGACAGGAATTCACCCCTCCACTTT. Its protein is CASSFNLDRNSPLHF.

This clonotype occurred many times. This chain joins TRBV2 and TRBJ2-7, with 8 positions matching TRBD1. J gave up 3 bases and V 5 bases, and 9 bases lay outside the gene matches. The CDR3 has 15 amino acids. The germline gives CDR1 SNHLY, CDR2 FYNNEI. In nucleotides, the CDR3 is TGTGCCAGCAGTTTAGCAGCAGGGGGCGGCTACGAGCAGTACTTC. Translation: CASSLAAGGGYEQYF. The whole variable domain, filled in from reference TRBV2 and TRBJ2-7, reads EPEVTQTPSHQVTQMGQEVILRCVPISNHLYFYWYRQILGQKVEFLVSFYNNEISEKSEIFDDQFSVERPDGSNFTLKIRSTKLEDSAMYFCASSLAAGGGYEQYFGPGTRLTVT.

This clonotype was seen a few times. The rearrangement links TRBV15 to TRBJ1-6; D is unclear. Germline V gene sequence: CDR1 LNHNV, CDR2 YYDKDF (reference sequence). Trimming pared 4 bases from V and 7 bases from J, leaving 5 bases between. The CDR3 is made up of 12 amino acids. The chain's CDR3 is CATSKGNSPLHF. CDR3 DNA sequence: TGTGCCACCAGCAAAGGGAATTCACCCCTCCACTTT.

This clonotype occurred many times. This chain links TRBV3-1 with TRBJ2-1; D is possibly TRBD1 or TRBD2 (5 bases each). Trimming shortened V by 6 bases and J by 11 bases, and 11 bases separated the two germline ends. There are 11 residues in the CDR3. Germline-derived CDR1 and CDR2 are LGHDT and YNNKEL (reference sequence). Written as DNA, the CDR3 is TGTGCCAGCAGTAGTGGGGGAAAGCAGTTCTTC. Its protein is CASSSGGKQFF.

This clonotype showed up many times. V and J are TRBV5-1 and TRBJ2-7; 10 bases align to TRBD1. Germline V CDR1 and CDR2: SGHRS, YFSETQ. The ends lost 2 bases at V and 6 bases at J; junction bases unmatched: 8. This CDR3 has 15 residues. CDR3 amino acids: CASSLSGQGTPEQYF. For the CDR3, the DNA is TGCGCCAGCAGCTTATCGGGACAGGGGACACCCGAGCAGTACTTC.

This clonotype has only a few counts. The chain joins TRBV4-1 to TRBJ1-1, with D perhaps TRBD1 (6 bases). With 5 bases removed from V and 3 bases from J, the gap between germline ends came to 22 bases. CDR3 length: 17 residues. The germline CDR1 and CDR2 sequences are MGHRA and YSYEKL. The CDR3 DNA is TGCGCCAGCAGCAACTATCTTAAATCCGGACAGCACACTGAAGCTTTCTTT. Its protein product is CASSNYLKSGQHTEAFF.

In its sample, this clonotype was seen once. A much larger clone lies one base from this, so it may be a read error. The gene calls are TRBV12-3 or TRBV12-4 and TRBJ2-2, with a weak D call TRBD1 (6 bases). The CDR3 covers 12 residues. Trimming took off 10 bases at V and 7 bases at J, with 13 bases between the two ends. DNA of the CDR3: TGTGCCAACAGGGCAGGGGTCGGGGAGCTGTTTTTT. It is translated as CANRAGVGELFF.

The chain has TRBV12-3 or TRBV12-4 and TRBJ2-2; D not resolved. V gave up 6 bases and J gave up 4 bases, with 12 bases separating them. This CDR3 contains 14 residues. The CDR3 region is CASRNPLGTGELFF. The CDR3 DNA reads as TGTGCCAGCAGGAACCCTTTGGGCACCGGGGAGCTGTTTTTT.

This clonotype was picked up a small number of times. This chain joins TRBV6-1 and TRBJ2-1; D not resolved. The V end lost 5 bases, the J end lost 7 bases, and 15 bases lay between the germline ends. The germline CDR1 and CDR2 sequences are MNHNS and SASEGT. This CDR3 is built from 14 residues. DNA for the CDR3: TGTGCCAGCAGTCCCGGCCAAGTAGTGAATGAGCAGTTCTTC. It encodes CASSPGQVVNEQFF.

In its sample, this clonotype was seen a few times. The genes are TRBV20-1 and TRBJ2-7, with 7 bases matching TRBD1. Germline V gene lookup returns CDR1 DFQATT and CDR2 SNEGSKA (reference sequence). This CDR3 spans 17 amino acids. V was clipped by 0 bases and J by 2 bases; unmatched bases: 13. CDR3 sequence reads: CSARDDLGQARAYEQYF. In DNA form, the CDR3 reads TGCAGTGCTAGAGATGACCTCGGACAGGCCCGAGCCTACGAGCAGTACTTC.

This clonotype was found many times. This chain connects TRBV7-2 to TRBJ1-2; 9 bases are a match to TRBD1. After removal of 1 base from V and 10 bases from J, the junction contained 4 bases not matched to a gene. Looked up from germline, CDR1 is SGHTA and CDR2 is FQGNSA. This CDR3 contains 13 residues. The CDR3 sequence: CASSLVGQGDYTF. DNA of the CDR3: TGTGCCAGCAGCTTAGTGGGACAGGGCGACTACACCTTC.

Many counts were recorded for this clonotype. The rearrangement links TRBV18 to TRBJ1-5, with a weak D call TRBD1 (5 bases). The germline V gene has CDR1 KGHSH and CDR2 LQKENI. Deletions cut 6 bases from V and 6 bases from J, with 18 bases between. This CDR3 comprises 15 residues. The CDR3 spells CASSGGGGIGQPQHF. The CDR3 DNA is TGTGCCAGCTCCGGAGGCGGGGGAATCGGTCAGCCCCAGCATTTT.

This clonotype was detected only once. This rearrangement joins TRBV20-1 to TRBJ2-3, with 9 bases identical to TRBD1. The CDR3 is made up of 15 amino acids. The germline V gene encodes CDR1 DFQATT and CDR2 SNEGSKA (reference sequence). Germline trimming cut 3 bases from V and 5 bases from J; bases unmatched to any gene: 9. As DNA, the CDR3 is TGCAGTGCTAGCGGTAGGACAGGGGTTGGAGATACGCAGTATTTT. Protein product: CSASGRTGVGDTQYF.

The sample holds many counts of this clonotype. V and J are TRBV2 and TRBJ2-1; TRBD2 is a possible D gene (7 bases). With the DNA end fitting TRBJ2-5 better, the J assignment may be wrong. The CDR3 has 15 residues. From germline, CDR1 is SNHLY and CDR2 FYNNEI. The CDR3 protein is CASSSPAGGRKTQYF. In nucleotides, the CDR3 is TGTGCCAGCAGTTCCCCAGCCGGGGGGCGGAAGACCCAGTACTTC.

The V gene is TRBV30, the J gene TRBJ1-2, with 8 positions matching TRBD1. The junction had 2 bases not matched to a gene; V was cut back by 1 base and J by 7 bases. Germline CDR1 is GTSNPN and CDR2 is SVGIG (reference sequence). This CDR3 comprises 12 residues. For the CDR3, the DNA is TGTGCCTGGAGTGGGGGACAGGCTGGCTACACCTTC. This gives the protein CAWSGGQAGYTF.

As for this clonotype: This could be a read error, since a much larger clone is one nucleotide away. The gene calls are TRBV20-1 and TRBJ2-3; TRBD1 aligns across 9 bases. Per germline, CDR1 DFQATT and CDR2 SNEGSKA (reference sequence). This CDR3 contains 14 residues. The chain's CDR3 is CGARGTGWADTQYF. CDR3 in DNA: TGCGGTGCTAGAGGGACAGGGTGGGCAGATACGCAGTATTTT.

For this clonotype: A much larger clone sits a single nucleotide away, making a read error possible. No conserved phenylalanine or tryptophan ends this CDR3, so it is likely a read error. The V and J genes are TRBV11-3 and TRBJ1-6; D not certain. Trimming pared 6 bases from V and 0 bases from J, leaving 6 bases between. Germline CDR1 is SGHNT and CDR2 is YENEEA. The CDR3 has 14 amino acids. The CDR3 spells CASRDGSYNSPLHL. Written as DNA, the CDR3 is TGTGCCAGCAGGGATGGCTCCTATAATTCACCCCTCCACCTT.

This clonotype was counted at least ten times. The rearrangement uses TRBV7-4 and TRBJ2-5; possibly TRBD1 for D (6 bases). V lost 7 bases and J 2 bases, leaving 20 bases between the germline ends. Germline V CDR1 and CDR2: SGHVT, SQSDAQ. This CDR3 is 16 amino acids long. CDR3 loop: CASNPRQAPTQETQYF. CDR3 nucleotide sequence: TGTGCCAGCAACCCCAGACAGGCCCCGACGCAAGAGACCCAGTACTTC.

This clonotype was recorded at least ten times. This chain connects TRBV12-3 or TRBV12-4 to TRBJ1-4; D is uncertain. Trimming cost V 6 bases and J 3 bases, with 11 bases left between them. This CDR3 is built from 14 residues. The CDR3 loop reads CASRPAGSNEKLFF. CDR3 nucleotide sequence: TGTGCCAGCAGACCGGCGGGGTCTAATGAAAAACTGTTTTTT.

This sequence joins TRBV7-2 and TRBJ2-1; TRBD2 agrees at 7 bases. Unmatched junction bases numbered 12, after V lost 3 bases and J lost 10 bases. This CDR3 contains 15 residues. Per the germline V gene, CDR1 is SGHTA and CDR2 is FQGNSA. The CDR3 region is CASSLSSGVVEEQFF. The CDR3 DNA is TGTGCCAGCAGCTTGTCGAGCGGGGTTGTAGAGGAGCAGTTCTTC.

This clonotype was found a few times. This may be a read error, as it is one base from a much larger clone. The conserved final phenylalanine or tryptophan is absent from the CDR3, which likely points to a read error. The V call is TRBV5-5, the J call TRBJ2-1, with D hard to call. This CDR3 is built from 16 residues. Trimming took 1 base from V and 0 from J, leaving 11 bases between them. CDR1 is SGHKS and CDR2 is YYEKEE in the germline V gene (reference sequence). The CDR3 DNA sequence: TGTGCCAGCAGCTTGATGTTTGCAAGCTCCTACAATGAGCAGTTCTCC. Translation gives CASSLMFASSYNEQFS.

Concerning this clonotype itself: A much larger clonotype is one base distant, so this may be a read error. V is TRBV7-6 and J is TRBJ2-4, with a possible D match to TRBD2 (6 bases). CDR1 SGHVS and CDR2 FNYEAQ come from the germline V gene. CDR3 length equals 15 residues. CDR3 coding DNA: TGTGCCAGCAGCTTAGGTCCGGGAGCCAGAAACATTCAGTACTTC. Its protein is CASSLGPGARNIQYF.

This clonotype was observed a handful of times. This rearrangement joins TRBV29-1 to TRBJ1-2, with D perhaps matching TRBD1 (5 bases). Germline V gene data show CDR1 as SQVTM and CDR2 as ANQGSEA. Trimming pared 2 bases from V and 4 bases from J, leaving 8 bases between. The CDR3 contains 12 residues. The CDR3 reads CSVEPGAYGYTF. The CDR3 DNA sequence: TGCAGCGTTGAACCCGGGGCCTATGGCTACACCTTC. Looking up the rest from reference TRBV29-1 and TRBJ1-2 gives the full variable domain: SAVISQKPSRDICQRGTSLTIQCQVDSQVTMMFWYRQQPGQSLTLIATANQGSEATYESGFVIDKFPISRPNLTFSTLTVSNMSPEDSSIYLCSVEPGAYGYTFGSGTRLTVV.

In this sample, this clonotype turned up a few times. DNA for the CDR3: TGCAGCGTTGAAGATCGCAGGGGGCGAATAGAGACCCAGTACTTC. Its protein is CSVEDRRGRIETQYF. The chain recombines TRBV29-1 with TRBJ2-5; 8 bases fit TRBD1. The J segment lost 4 bases and the V segment lost 0 bases, leaving 7 bases of the junction unmatched. This CDR3 is 15 amino acids long. Germline V lookup: CDR1 SQVTM, CDR2 ANQGSEA.

This clonotype was counted only a few times. The gene calls are TRBV6-1 and TRBJ2-2; D possibly corresponds to TRBD1 (6 bases). Per the germline V gene, CDR1 is MNHNS and CDR2 is SASEGT. The CDR3 runs to 17 residues. V was trimmed by 2 bases and J by 8 bases, leaving 21 bases between them. In DNA form, the CDR3 reads TGTGCCAGCAGTGAACAGACAGGTCCAGCTTTGGAGGGGGAGCTGTTTTTT. It is translated as CASSEQTGPALEGELFF.

This clonotype has a count of ten or more. The V gene is TRBV20-1, the J gene TRBJ1-5; maybe TRBD1 (5 bases). In germline, CDR1 is DFQATT, CDR2 SNEGSKA (reference sequence). Trimming removed 0 bases from V and 6 bases from J, with 12 bases in between. The CDR3 length is 14 residues. CDR3 loop: CSARDGGVGQPQHF. CDR3 in DNA: TGCAGTGCTAGAGATGGGGGTGTCGGTCAGCCCCAGCATTTT.

On this clonotype: A junction boundary mismatches the germline segment, possibly from a read error. The chain uses TRBV5-1 and TRBJ2-7; the D gene is possibly TRBD2 (6 bases). CDR3 length: 13 amino acids. The V gene's germline CDR1 is SGHRS and CDR2 YFSETQ. The CDR3 loop is CASSPGGNYEQHF. In nucleotides, the CDR3 is TGCGCCAGCAGCCCCGGGGGAAACTACGAGCAGCACTTC. The full variable domain, rest sourced from reference TRBV5-1 and TRBJ2-7, is KAGVTQTPRYLIKTRGQQVTLSCSPISGHRSVSWYQQTPGQGLQFLFEYFSETQRNKGNFPGRFSGRQFSNSRSEMNVSTLELGDSALYLCASSPGGNYEQHFGPGTRLTVT.